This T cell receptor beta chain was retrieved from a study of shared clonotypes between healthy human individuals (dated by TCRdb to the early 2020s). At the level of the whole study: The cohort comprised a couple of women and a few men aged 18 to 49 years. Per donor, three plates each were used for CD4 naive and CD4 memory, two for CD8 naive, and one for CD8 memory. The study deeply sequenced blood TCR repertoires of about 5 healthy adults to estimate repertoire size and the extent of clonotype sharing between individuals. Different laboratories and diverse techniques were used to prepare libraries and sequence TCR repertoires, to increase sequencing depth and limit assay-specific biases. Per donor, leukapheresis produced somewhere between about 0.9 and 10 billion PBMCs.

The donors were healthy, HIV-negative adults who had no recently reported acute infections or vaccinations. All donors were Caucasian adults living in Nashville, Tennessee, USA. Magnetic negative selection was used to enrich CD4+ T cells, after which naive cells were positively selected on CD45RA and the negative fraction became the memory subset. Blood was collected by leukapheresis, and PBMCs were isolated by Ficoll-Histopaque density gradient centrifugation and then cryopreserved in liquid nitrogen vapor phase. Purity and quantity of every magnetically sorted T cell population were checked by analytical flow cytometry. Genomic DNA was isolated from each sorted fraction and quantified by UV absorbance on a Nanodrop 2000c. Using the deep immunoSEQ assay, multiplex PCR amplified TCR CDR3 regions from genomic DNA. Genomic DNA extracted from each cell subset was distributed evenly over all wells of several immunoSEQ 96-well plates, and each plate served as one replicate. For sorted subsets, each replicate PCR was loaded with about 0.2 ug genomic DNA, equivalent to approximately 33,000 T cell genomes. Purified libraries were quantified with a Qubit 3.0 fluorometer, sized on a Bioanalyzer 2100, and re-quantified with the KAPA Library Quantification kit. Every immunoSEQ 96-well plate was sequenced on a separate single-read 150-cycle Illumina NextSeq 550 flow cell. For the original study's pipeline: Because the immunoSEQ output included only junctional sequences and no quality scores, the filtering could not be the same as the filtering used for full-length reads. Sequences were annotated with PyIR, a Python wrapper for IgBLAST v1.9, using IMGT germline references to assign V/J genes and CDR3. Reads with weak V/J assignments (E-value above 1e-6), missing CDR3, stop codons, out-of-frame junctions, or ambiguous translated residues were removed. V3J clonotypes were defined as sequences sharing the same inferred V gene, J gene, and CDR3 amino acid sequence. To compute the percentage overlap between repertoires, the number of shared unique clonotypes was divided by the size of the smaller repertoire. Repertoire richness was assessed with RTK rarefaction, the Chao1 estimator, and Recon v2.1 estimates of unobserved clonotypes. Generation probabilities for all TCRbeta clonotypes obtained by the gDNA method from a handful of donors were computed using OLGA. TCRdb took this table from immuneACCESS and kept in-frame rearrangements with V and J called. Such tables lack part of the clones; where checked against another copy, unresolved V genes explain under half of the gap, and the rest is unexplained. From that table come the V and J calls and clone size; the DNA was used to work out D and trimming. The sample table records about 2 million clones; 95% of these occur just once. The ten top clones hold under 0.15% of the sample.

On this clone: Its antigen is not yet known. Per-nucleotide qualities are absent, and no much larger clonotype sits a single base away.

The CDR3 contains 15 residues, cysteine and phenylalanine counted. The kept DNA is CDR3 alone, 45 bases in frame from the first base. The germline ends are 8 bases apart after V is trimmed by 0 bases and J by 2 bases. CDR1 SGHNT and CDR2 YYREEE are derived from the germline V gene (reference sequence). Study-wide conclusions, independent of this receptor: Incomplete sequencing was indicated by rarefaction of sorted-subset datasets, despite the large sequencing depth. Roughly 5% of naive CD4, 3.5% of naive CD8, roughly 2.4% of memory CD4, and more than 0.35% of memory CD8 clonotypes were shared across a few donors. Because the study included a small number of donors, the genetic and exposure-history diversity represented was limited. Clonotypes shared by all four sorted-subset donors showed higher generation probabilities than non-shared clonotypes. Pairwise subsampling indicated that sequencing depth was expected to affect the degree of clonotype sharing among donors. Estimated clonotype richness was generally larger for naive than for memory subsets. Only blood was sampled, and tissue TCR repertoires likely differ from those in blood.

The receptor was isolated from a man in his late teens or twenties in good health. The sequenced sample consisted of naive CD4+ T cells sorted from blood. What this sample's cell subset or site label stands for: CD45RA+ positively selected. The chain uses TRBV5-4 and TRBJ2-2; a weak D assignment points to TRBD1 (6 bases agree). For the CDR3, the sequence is CASSLGGGNTGELFF. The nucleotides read TGTGCCAGCAGCTTGGGAGGGGGAAACACCGGGGAGCTGTTTTTT.